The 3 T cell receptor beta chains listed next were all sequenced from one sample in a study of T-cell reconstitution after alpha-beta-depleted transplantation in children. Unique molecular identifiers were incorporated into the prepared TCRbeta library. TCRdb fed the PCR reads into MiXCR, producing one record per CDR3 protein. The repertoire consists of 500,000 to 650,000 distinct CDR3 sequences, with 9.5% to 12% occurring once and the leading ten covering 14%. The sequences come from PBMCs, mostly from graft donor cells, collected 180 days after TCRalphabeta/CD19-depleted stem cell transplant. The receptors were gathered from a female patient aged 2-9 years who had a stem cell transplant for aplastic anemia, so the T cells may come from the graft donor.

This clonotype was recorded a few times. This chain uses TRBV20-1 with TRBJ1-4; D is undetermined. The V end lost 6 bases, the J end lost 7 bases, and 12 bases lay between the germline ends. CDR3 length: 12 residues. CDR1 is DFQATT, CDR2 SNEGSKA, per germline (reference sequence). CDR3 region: CSARVRPEKLFF. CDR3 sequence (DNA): TGCAGTGCCCGCGTTCGGCCTGAAAAACTGTTTTTT.

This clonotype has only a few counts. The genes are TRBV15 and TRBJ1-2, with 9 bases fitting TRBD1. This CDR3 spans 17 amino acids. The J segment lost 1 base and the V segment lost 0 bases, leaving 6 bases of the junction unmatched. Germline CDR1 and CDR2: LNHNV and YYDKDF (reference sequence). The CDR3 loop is CATSREQGAKNNYGYTF. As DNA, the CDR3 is TGTGCCACCAGCAGAGAACAGGGGGCGAAGAATAACTATGGCTACACCTTC.

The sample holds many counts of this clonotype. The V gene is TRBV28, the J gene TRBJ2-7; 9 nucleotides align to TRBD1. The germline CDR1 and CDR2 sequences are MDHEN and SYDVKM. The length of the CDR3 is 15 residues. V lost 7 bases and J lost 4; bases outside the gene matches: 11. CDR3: CASTGTGGAGYEQYF. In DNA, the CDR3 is TGTGCCAGCACCGGAACAGGGGGCGCAGGGTACGAGCAGTACTTC. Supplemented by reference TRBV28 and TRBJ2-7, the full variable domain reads DVKVTQSSRYLVKRTGEKVFLECVQDMDHENMFWYRQDPGLGLRLIYFSYDVKMKEKGDIPEGYSVSREKKERFSLILESASTNQTSMYLCASTGTGGAGYEQYFGPGTRLTVT.